These 4 T cell receptor beta chains were all obtained from the same sample, sequenced in a study of control samples from healthy donors and cancer patients. TCRdb keeps only in-frame clones here, not all; method: immunoSEQ multiplex PCR. This table has under 450,000 clones, 75% to 95% appearing once. The sequenced sample consisted of PBMCs. The source is a man aged 35 to 55 with head and neck cancer.

This chain links TRBV28 with TRBJ2-5, with 7 bases matching TRBD2. J was trimmed by 3 bases and V by 7 bases; bases with no gene match: 11. The CDR3 length is 15 residues. CDR1 is MDHEN and CDR2 is SYDVKM in the germline V gene. Written as DNA, the CDR3 is TGTGCCAGCAACCAGTGGGGACTATTAAAAGAGACCCAGTACTTC. Its protein product is CASNQWGLLKETQYF.

The J gene is TRBJ2-6, the V gene TRBV6-5, with 7 bases fitting TRBD1. Germline loops: CDR1 MNHEY, CDR2 SVGAGI. With V trimmed by 5 bases and J by 2 bases, 3 bases remained unmatched. The CDR3 contains 15 residues. In DNA form, the CDR3 reads TGTGCCAGCAGTCCTGGGACAGCTGGGGCCAACGTCCTGACTTTC. Encoded protein: CASSPGTAGANVLTF.

The J gene is TRBJ2-5, the V gene TRBV7-2; D possibly corresponds to TRBD1 (5 bases). V shed 8 bases and J shed 5 bases, with 18 bases lying between them. The CDR3 has 14 amino acids. Germline CDR1 reads SGHTA; CDR2 reads FQGNSA. As DNA, the CDR3 is TGTGCCAGCGGAACTCTGCAGGGTATGGAGACCCAGTACTTC. Translated, it gives CASGTLQGMETQYF.

The V gene is TRBV10-3, the J gene TRBJ2-1; D uncertain. V shed 5 bases and J shed 7 bases, with 12 bases lying between them. CDR1 is ENHRY, CDR2 SYGVKD, per germline. This CDR3 has 13 residues. CDR3 loop: CAISLPGGNEQFF. In nucleotides, the CDR3 is TGTGCCATCAGTCTTCCAGGTGGAAATGAGCAGTTCTTC.